These 11 T cell receptor beta chains originate from one sample sequenced in a study of T-cell memory formation after mild COVID-19. From the 5' RACE reads, TCRdb called clonotypes with MiXCR, one entry per CDR3 protein. Of around 260,000 distinct CDR3 sequences listed, 15% to 20% were seen once; the top ten hold about a fifth. The sequenced material came from PBMCs or a T cell subset sorted from them (not recorded which). These TCRs come from a man aged 18 to 29 who had mild COVID-19 (a few samples of this study predate the infection). Cell type and time point are not known.

Ten or more counts support this clonotype. The chain joins TRBV2 to TRBJ1-5; a possible D gene is TRBD1 (5 bases). Germline V lookup: CDR1 SNHLY, CDR2 FYNNEI. The CDR3 sequence is 12 residues long. V lost 6 bases and J lost 7, with 10 bases in between. The CDR3 DNA is TGTGCCAGCAGCAGGGTCACCCAGCCCCAGCATTTT. Amino acid sequence: CASSRVTQPQHF.

The gene calls are TRBV6-5 and TRBJ2-1; TRBD2 matches 7 bases. V shed 5 bases and J 0 bases; nucleotides not matched to a gene: 4. The length of the CDR3 is 15 residues. Germline CDR1 and CDR2: MNHEY and SVGAGI. This chain's CDR3 is CASSDVAGSYNEQFF. CDR3 bases: TGTGCCAGCAGTGATGTAGCGGGCTCCTACAATGAGCAGTTCTTC.

This clonotype was observed a handful of times. The genes are TRBV7-9 and TRBJ2-3; D ambiguous. V lost 5 bases and J 0 bases, leaving 6 bases between the germline ends. Germline lookup yields CDR1 SEHNR and CDR2 FQNEAQ (reference sequence). CDR3 length: 13 amino acids. This CDR3 is CASSLMSTDTQYF. The CDR3 DNA is TGTGCCAGCAGCCTCATGAGCACAGATACGCAGTATTTT.

The chain recombines TRBV7-3 with TRBJ2-1, with 12 nucleotides matching TRBD2. This CDR3 contains 16 residues. Germline CDR1 SGHTA, CDR2 FQGTGA. The J segment lost 5 bases and the V segment lost 6 bases, leaving 8 bases of the junction unmatched. CDR3 sequence: CASRRILAGGHNEQFF. CDR3 DNA sequence: TGTGCCAGCAGAAGGATACTAGCGGGGGGACACAATGAGCAGTTCTTC. Full variable domain (remainder filled in from reference TRBV7-3 and TRBJ2-1): GAGVSQTPSNKVTEKGKYVELRCDPISGHTALYWYRQSLGQGPEFLIYFQGTGAADDSGLPNDRFFAVRPEGSVSTLKIQRTERGDSAVYLCASRRILAGGHNEQFFGPGTRLTVL.

This chain links TRBV18 with TRBJ2-7; D might be TRBD1 (6 bases). V lost 8 bases and J 0 bases, leaving 11 bases between the germline ends. CDR1 is KGHSH and CDR2 is LQKENI in the germline V gene. This CDR3 region has 13 residues. In DNA, the CDR3 is TGTGCCAGCGCGTCGGACAGCTCCTACGAGCAGTACGTC. Amino acids: CASASDSSYEQYV.

This clonotype was observed a handful of times. The chain uses TRBV5-1 and TRBJ2-4, with D unclear. Germline-derived CDR1 and CDR2 are SGHRS and YFSETQ. CDR3 size: 11 residues. V lost 4 bases, J lost 4 bases, and 3 bases lay in between. This CDR3 reads CASSEKNIQYF. The DNA of the CDR3 is TGCGCCAGCAGCGAAAAAAACATTCAGTACTTC.

The chain employs TRBV9 and TRBJ2-5, with D possibly called TRBD1 or TRBD2 (5 bases each). The germline V and J ends were trimmed by 0 bases and 4 bases, with 13 bases remaining between them. The length of the CDR3 is 15 residues. CDR1 and CDR2 (germline): SGDLS, YYNGEE. CDR3 protein: CASSVEPGTGETQYF. The CDR3 nucleotides read TGTGCCAGCAGCGTAGAACCGGGGACGGGAGAGACCCAGTACTTC.

This clonotype was seen more than once but under ten times. CDR3 region: CAISALGTSNTGELFF. The CDR3 DNA is TGTGCCATCAGTGCATTGGGGACATCCAACACCGGGGAGCTGTTTTTT. V and J are TRBV10-3 and TRBJ2-2, with D possibly TRBD1 on 6 matching bases. Trimming shortened V by 4 bases and J by 2 bases, and 14 bases separated the two germline ends. The germline CDR1 and CDR2 sequences are ENHRY and SYGVKD. The CDR3 contains 16 residues.

This chain joins TRBV5-1 and TRBJ2-2, with TRBD2 identical over 7 bases. The CDR3 length is 15 residues. Germline V gives CDR1 SGHRS, CDR2 YFSETQ. V shed 3 bases and J 7 bases; nucleotides not matched to a gene: 9. The DNA for the CDR3 is TGCGCCAGCAGCTGGGCCCAGCGGGGAAACGGGGAGCTGTTTTTT. Its translation is CASSWAQRGNGELFF.

This clonotype was seen only a few times. V is TRBV20-1 and J is TRBJ2-7, with TRBD2 identical over 11 bases. V was clipped by 6 bases and J by 2 bases; unmatched bases: 6. Germline CDR1 reads DFQATT; CDR2 reads SNEGSKA (reference sequence). The CDR3 loop spans 14 amino acids. The CDR3 here is CSALAGGLTYEQYV. CDR3 DNA sequence: TGCAGTGCCCTAGCGGGGGGACTAACCTACGAGCAGTACGTC.

The J gene is TRBJ1-5, the V gene TRBV19, with D hard to call. Trimming cost V 2 bases and J 0 bases, with 8 bases left between them. Germline V gives CDR1 LNHDA, CDR2 SQIVND (reference sequence). This CDR3 is 15 amino acids long. CDR3 coding DNA: TGTGCCAGTAGTATAAACGGGTATAGCAATCAGCCCCAGCATTTT. This sequence encodes CASSINGYSNQPQHF.